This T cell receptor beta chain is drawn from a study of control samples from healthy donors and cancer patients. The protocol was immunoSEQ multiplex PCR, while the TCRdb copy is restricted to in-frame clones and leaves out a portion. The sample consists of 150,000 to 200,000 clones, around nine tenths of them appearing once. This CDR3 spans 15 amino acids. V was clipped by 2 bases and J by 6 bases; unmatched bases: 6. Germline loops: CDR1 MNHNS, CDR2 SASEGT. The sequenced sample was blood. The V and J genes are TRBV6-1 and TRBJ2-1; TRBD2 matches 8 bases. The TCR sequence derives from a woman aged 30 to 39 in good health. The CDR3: CASSERSGSRNEQFF. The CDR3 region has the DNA TGTGCCAGCAGTGAAAGGAGCGGGAGTCGCAATGAGCAGTTCTTC.